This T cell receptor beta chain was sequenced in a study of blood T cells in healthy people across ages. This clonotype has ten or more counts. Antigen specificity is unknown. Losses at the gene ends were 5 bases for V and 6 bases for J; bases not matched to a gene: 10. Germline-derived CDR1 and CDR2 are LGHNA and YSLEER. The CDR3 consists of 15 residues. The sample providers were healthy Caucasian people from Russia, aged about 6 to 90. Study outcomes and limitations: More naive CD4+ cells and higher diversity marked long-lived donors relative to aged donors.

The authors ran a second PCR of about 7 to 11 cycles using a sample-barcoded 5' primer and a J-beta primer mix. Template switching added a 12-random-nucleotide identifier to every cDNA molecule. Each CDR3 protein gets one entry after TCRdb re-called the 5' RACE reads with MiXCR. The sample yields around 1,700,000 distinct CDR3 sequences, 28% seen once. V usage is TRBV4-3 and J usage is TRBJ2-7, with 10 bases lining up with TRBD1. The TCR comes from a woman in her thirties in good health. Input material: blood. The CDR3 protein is CASSATGTGEGEQYF. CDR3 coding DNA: TGCGCCAGCAGCGCTACCGGGACAGGGGAAGGCGAGCAGTACTTC.